The clone carrying this T cell receptor (beta chain) was seen ten or more times. TCRdb reanalysed the multiplex PCR reads using MiXCR and keeps one entry per CDR3 protein. The data hold about 140,000 distinct CDR3 sequences, with 30% to 35% observed a single time. With 1 base clipped from V and 7 bases from J, the junction kept 9 bases outside the gene matches. Germline lookup yields CDR1 GTSNPN and CDR2 SVGIG (reference sequence). This CDR3 has 15 amino acids. The lymph nodes were axillary draining lymph nodes from breast cancer patients. The sample comes from a study of breast tumors, draining lymph nodes, adjacent tissues.

Material for sequencing was axillary lymph node tissue. The clonotype was recovered from a female donor with breast cancer. Some clones in this sample may be carry-over from other donors' samples. V is TRBV30 and J is TRBJ1-2, with TRBD1 matching over 10 bases. CDR3 nucleotides: TGTGCCTGGAGTGGTACCGGGACAGGGGAGTCTGGCTACACCTTC. This codes for CAWSGTGTGESGYTF.